The T cell receptor (beta chain) under discussion was sequenced for a study of blood T cell repertoires in COVID-19. In the study overall: Whether acute or convalescent, the COVID-19 samples came from the United States, Italy and Spain.

In the authors' workflow: Reference gene primer amplification gave estimated nucleated cell counts. Repertoires were generated with immunoSEQ multiplex PCR, while TCRdb's copy carries only in-frame clones and drops some. That table supplies the V and J calls and clone size; D and trimming were determined from the DNA. The table shows 40,000 or so clones, with just under 75% occurring only once. The sequence was collected from a man aged 65-85 years with COVID-19, enrolled during active disease. The source material was peripheral blood.

CDR3 in DNA: TGTGCCAGCAAACTAGCGGGGGGGTACACCGGGGAGCTGTTTTTT. Protein sequence: CASKLAGGYTGELFF. V usage is TRBV6-5 and J usage is TRBJ2-2, with 13 bases identical to TRBD2. The germline CDR1 and CDR2 sequences are MNHEY and SVGAGI. The CDR3 sequence is 15 residues long. V shed 7 bases and J 3 bases; nucleotides not matched to a gene: 2.